Listed here is a single T cell receptor beta chain. The antigen it binds to is not known. Base qualities are missing; no much larger clone stands one base away. Libraries were built with the immunoSEQ multiplex PCR assay. This immuneACCESS table, as held by TCRdb, lists in-frame sequences with V and J called but not all clones. Of the missing ones, under half trace to an unresolved V gene in checked studies; the others have no known cause. This sample gives about 83,000 clones in total; 85% to 95% of them show up just once. The top ten constitute approximately 0.25% of the sample. This specimen comes from a study of technical replicates of blood from several donors (dated by TCRdb to between 2016 and 2019). CDR3 length: 15 amino acids, cysteine to phenylalanine. Of the read, only the CDR3 DNA is kept; its 45 bases are in frame from base 1. The germline V gene (reference sequence) specifies LNHNV as CDR1 and YYDKDF as CDR2. At the junction V is shortened by 5 bases and J by 3 bases; bases outside the gene matches: 9.

This receptor was identified in a human donor in good health. Sample: T cells isolated from PBMCs. The chain is encoded by TRBV15 joined to TRBJ2-7; the junction holds 8 bases that match TRBD1. The CDR3 region reads CATSSDGTGNYEQYF. The DNA sequence is given as TGTGCCACCAGCTCTGACGGGACAGGTAACTACGAGCAGTACTTC.